This T cell receptor beta chain was captured by sequencing in a study of CD8 T cells in Susac syndrome (dated by TCRdb to about 2019). Study-wide context: Among the sequenced Susac syndrome patients, five or six had clinically active disease and roughly eight were in clinical remission. CD8+ T cell repertoire clonality was compared between fewer than 13 healthy donors, around 14 Susac syndrome patients and 15 multiple sclerosis patients. Repertoire sequencing was used to test whether CD8+ T cell activation and differentiation in Susac syndrome was antigen driven. At blood withdrawal, Susac syndrome patients were either therapy-naive, taking corticosteroids (in some cases with IVIg as well), or taking IVIg alone.

Overall results and qualifications from the work: The number of individuals in the TCR sequencing and HLA analysis was acknowledged as relatively small. Clonal expansion was seen in Susac syndrome CD8+ repertoires, peaking in CD8+ TEMRA cells and being greater in clinically active patients than in remitting ones. Around 16 and five Susac-specific public clones were found in the total CD8+ and CD8+ TEMRA repertoires, respectively.

The CDR3 starts with the cysteine, ends with the phenylalanine, and has 17 residues. This entry keeps only the CDR3 DNA: 51 bases, framed from base 1. The V end loses 3 bases and the J end loses 0 bases, and a stretch of 18 bases separates them. CDR1 and CDR2, looked up from the germline V gene, are SGHRS and YFSETQ. RNA was extracted with the RNeasy kit and about 0.45 to 1 ug was reverse transcribed using random hexamers. The immunoSEQ multiplex PCR assay, which covers 54 Vbeta and 13 Jbeta segments, was used to amplify TCR beta CDR3 regions. Bias from PCR amplification was corrected by using a synthetic template baseline for primer optimization and for computational correction. In the paper's pipeline: Only productive sequences were kept, with reads annotated to V, D and J genes according to IMGT and analyzed in immunoSEQ Analyzer. Clonality was computed as one minus Shannon entropy normalized by log2 of the number of productive unique sequences. Public and private clones were assessed among the 100 most prevalent clones of each patient and control. Clones were defined as Susac-specific when absent from the healthy and MS cohorts, from some 1,100 published viral clones and from other ImmuneACCESS disease sequences. In TCRdb, the public reads were trimmed at Q25 with fastp and aligned with MiXCR, with productive beta chains retained. Rows are combined by CDR3 protein, so each entry shows the most common genes and DNA. The V and J calls here are based on TCRdb, not the publication. This sample gives approximately 190,000 distinct CDR3 sequences in total; 85% to 95% of them show up just once. The top ten constitute around 0.16% of the sample.

High-throughput TCR beta sequencing profiled peripheral blood CD8+ and CD4+ T cells from healthy donors, Susac syndrome patients and multiple sclerosis patients. The Susac syndrome patients fulfilled recently defined diagnostic criteria for either definite or probable disease. Bulk CD8+ and CD4+ T cells were purified by magnetic negative isolation, while CD8+ TEMRA cells were enriched using FACS. Blood was collected in EDTA tubes and processed within 24 hours, with PBMCs isolated through density gradient centrifugation. PBMCs intended for TCR sequencing were cryopreserved in liquid nitrogen and were subsequently thawed in a 37 degrees C water bath. A purity of at least 90% was achieved for sorted or isolated CD4+, CD8+ and CD8+ TEMRA cells. To note about this clonotype: Its antigen is still unknown. No much larger clone is present one base from it, and per-base qualities are unavailable.

The chain couples TRBV5-1 to TRBJ1-2; a tentative D call is TRBD1 (5 bases match). The sample comprised CD8+ T cells from PBMCs. The sequence was collected from a human donor with Susac syndrome. The encoded CDR3 is CASSSVPSPGTNYGYTF. Read as DNA, the sequence is TGCGCCAGCAGCTCCGTACCCTCCCCAGGGACTAACTATGGCTACACCTTC.